The rows below give T cell receptor beta chains drawn from one sample of a study of a mutant IDH1 vaccine in newly diagnosed glioma. The table came from immunoSEQ multiplex PCR; TCRdb's copy has only in-frame clones and leaves some out. The sample gives fewer than 100,000 clones, 91% of which show up once; roughly 0.6% is in the top ten. What these receptors recognize is not known. The specimen was PBMCs, collected from a glioma patient whose treatment included an IDH1 peptide vaccine. These receptor sequences come from a woman aged 45-60 years with glioma. The CDR3 runs from the conserved cysteine through the conserved F or W. D genes are given only for firm matches. Expanded clones are given a class, and other clones once, few, many or no size at all.

TRBV28,-,-,TRBJ1-2,TGTGCCAGCATCCGGTCCAACTATGGCTACACCTTC,CASIRSNYGYTF
TRBV4-1,-,-,TRBJ1-6,TGCGCCAGCAGCCAAGGGCGGGCGAGGGGCAACTCACCCCTCCACTTT,CASSQGRARGNSPLHF
TRBV28,few,TRBD1,TRBJ2-7,TGTGCCAGCAGTTTATGGACAGGGAAACACGAGCAGTACTTC,CASSLWTGKHEQYF
TRBV5-5,-,-,TRBJ2-5,TGTGCCAGCAGCTCCCGGATCCTAACCCAAGAGACCCAGTACTTC,CASSSRILTQETQYF
TRBV2,-,TRBD1,TRBJ2-7,TGTGCCAGCAGCCAAGAGGGGACAGGGTTTGAGCAGTACTTC,CASSQEGTGFEQYF
TRBV19,-,TRBD1,TRBJ1-2,TGTGCCAGTAGTCCTCCAGGGGGCGGCTACACCTTC,CASSPPGGGYTF
TRBV19,-,-,TRBJ2-6,TGTGCCAGTAGTTTTGGGGGCGGGGTCTCTGGGGCCAACGTCCTGACTTTC,CASSFGGGVSGANVLTF
TRBV10-3,-,-,TRBJ2-7,TGTGCCATCAGTGAGTCGAGAGGTGGTGTTAGCTCCTACGAGCAGTACTTC,CAISESRGGVSSYEQYF
TRBV29-1,-,-,TRBJ2-1,TGCAGCGTTGAAAGGGATGAGCAGTTCTTC,CSVERDEQFF
TRBV18,-,-,TRBJ2-3,TGTGCCAGCTCACCCACGAGGGCAGATACGCAGTATTTT,CASSPTRADTQYF
TRBV5-1,-,-,TRBJ1-1,TGCGCCAGCAGCTTGTACGGGGGTCAAACTGAAGCTTTCTTT,CASSLYGGQTEAFF
TRBV6-1,once,-,TRBJ1-1,TGTGCCAGCAGGGGCCGGAGCGGGACTGAAGCTTTCTTT,CASRGRSGTEAFF
TRBV28,few,-,TRBJ1-1,TGTGCCAGCAGTTCCAACCGGATAGCTTTCTTT,CASSSNRIAFF
TRBV5-1,-,-,TRBJ1-2,TGCGCCAGCAGCTTGGGCCAGACTTATGGCTACACCTTC,CASSLGQTYGYTF
TRBV30,-,-,TRBJ2-7,TGTGCCTGGAGTCTGGCAGACTTCGACGAGCAGTACTTC,CAWSLADFDEQYF
TRBV9,-,-,TRBJ2-5,TGTGCCAGCAGCCCCGGGACGCACCAAGAGACCCAGTACTTC,CASSPGTHQETQYF
TRBV28,-,-,TRBJ1-3,TGTGCCAGCAGTTTCGGGTGGGGAAACACCATATATTTT,CASSFGWGNTIYF
TRBV20-1,-,-,TRBJ2-7,TGCAGTGCCGAGAACGGGGCCGAGCAGTACTTC,CSAENGAEQYF
TRBV5-1,once,TRBD2,TRBJ2-3,TGCGCCAGCAGCTTAACCACTAGCGGGAGCACAGATACGCAGTATTTT,CASSLTTSGSTDTQYF
TRBV7-8,-,TRBD1,TRBJ2-1,TGTGCCAGCAGCTTTCAAAGGGGACAGCCCTACAATGAGCAGTTCTTC,CASSFQRGQPYNEQFF
TRBV27,-,-,TRBJ2-7,TGTGCCAGCAGCTCAAACTACGAGCAGTACTTC,CASSSNYEQYF
TRBV11-2,-,-,TRBJ1-4,TGTGCCAGCAGCCCCGCCCCCGGACACGTTTATAATGAAAAACTGTTTTTT,CASSPAPGHVYNEKLFF
TRBV6-6,-,-,TRBJ2-5,TGTGCCAGCAGTTACACTAGGGGAGAGACCCAGTACTTC,CASSYTRGETQYF
TRBV5-1,-,-,TRBJ2-7,TGCGCCAGCAGCCTGTACTTGGGCGAGCAGTACTTC,CASSLYLGEQYF
TRBV19,once,-,TRBJ2-1,TGTGCCAGTACCATTACACAGGAAATCGGTGAGCAGTTCTTC,CASTITQEIGEQFF
TRBV19,-,TRBD2,TRBJ2-7,TGTGCCACCTCCAAACGGGGGGAGTTAGCCTACGAGCAGTACTTC,CATSKRGELAYEQYF
TRBV9,once,-,TRBJ1-1,TGTGCCAGCGGATCCCCCGGGGCGGCTGAAGCTTTCTTT,CASGSPGAAEAFF
TRBV28,-,-,TRBJ1-1,TGTGCCAGCACCCAAAAAGGGACCCGGATTGAAGCTTTCTTT,CASTQKGTRIEAFF
TRBV27,-,TRBD2,TRBJ2-3,TGTGCCAGCAGTTTATGGGGGACTAGCGGGAGGAATACGCAGTATTTT,CASSLWGTSGRNTQYF
TRBV20-1,-,-,TRBJ2-1,TGCAGTGCTAGAGGGAATAATGAGCAGTTCTTC,CSARGNNEQFF
TRBV28,-,-,TRBJ1-1,TGTGCCAGCCAGAGGGCGGGGGAAGCTTTCTTT,CASQRAGEAFF
TRBV6-1,-,-,TRBJ1-4,TGTGCCAGCAGGCTCGACAGAAAACTGTTTTTT,CASRLDRKLFF
TRBV2,-,TRBD1,TRBJ1-5,TGTGCCAGCAGGGGACAGGGAAATCAGCCCCAGCATTTT,CASRGQGNQPQHF
TRBV11-1,-,-,TRBJ1-1,TGTGCCAGCAGCCCAGAGGTTCGGACAGTGAACACTGAAGCTTTCTTT,CASSPEVRTVNTEAFF
TRBV11-2,-,TRBD2,TRBJ2-2,TGTGCCAGCAGCTCCCCGGGACGGACTAGCGGGAGAGGTGGGGAGCTGTTTTTT,CASSSPGRTSGRGGELFF
TRBV19,-,TRBD1,TRBJ2-7,TGTGCCACGGAGGGGGGACAGGGCTACGAGCAGTACTTC,CATEGGQGYEQYF
TRBV5-5,-,-,TRBJ1-1,TGTGCCAGCAGCTTGGCGGGTAAAGTTCTGGACACTGAAGCTTTCTTT,CASSLAGKVLDTEAFF
TRBV7-8,-,TRBD2,TRBJ2-2,TGTGCCAGCAGCTTAGGTCGTAGCGGGGATTCCGGGGAGCTGTTTTTT,CASSLGRSGDSGELFF
TRBV5-1,-,-,TRBJ2-5,TGCGCCAGCAGCTTGGGGTGGATCCAAGAGACCCAGTACTTC,CASSLGWIQETQYF
TRBV4-2,few,TRBD1,TRBJ1-5,TGTGCCAGCAGCGCGGACAGGGTGGGTCAGCCCCAGCATTTT,CASSADRVGQPQHF
TRBV10-3,-,-,TRBJ1-6,TGTGCCATCAGGGACCTATCGCATTCACCCCTCCACTTT,CAIRDLSHSPLHF
TRBV6-1,-,-,TRBJ1-5,TGTGCCAGCAGTCCAGGGGTAGGACAGCCCCAGCATTTT,CASSPGVGQPQHF